The T cell receptor beta chain under discussion was sequenced for a study of CD8+CD57+ T cells in acquired aplastic anemia. V lost 0 bases and J 1 base, leaving 7 bases between the germline ends. Germline V CDR1 and CDR2: SGDLS, YYNGEE. The CDR3 loop spans 14 amino acids. Genomic DNA served as template for TCR beta VDJ and CDR3 profiling. TCRdb re-called the reads with MiXCR, one entry per CDR3 protein. The sample records 150,000 or so distinct CDR3 sequences, 40% to 55% being singletons. For sequencing, patients were chosen who had shown expansion of CD8+CD57+ cells by flow cytometry. This clonotype was counted ten times or more.

Input material: sorted CD4+, CD8+, or CD8+CD57+ T cells (not recorded which) from PBMCs. The clonotype comes from a human donor with aplastic anemia. V gene TRBV9 combines with J gene TRBJ1-1; unclear D gene. The CDR3 region is CASSVGVSNTEAFF. Written as DNA, the CDR3 is TGTGCCAGCAGCGTAGGGGTCTCGAACACTGAAGCTTTCTTT.